The next 4 T cell receptor beta chains were all read from a single sample in a study of T cell repertoires in cytomegalovirus infection. TCRdb reprocessed the reads with MiXCR, giving one entry per CDR3 protein. The sample lists about 310,000 distinct CDR3 sequences, about 9.1% occurring once. The material sequenced was PBMCs. These receptors all come from a human donor in good health (CMV status not recorded). Some clones in this sample may be carry-over from other donors' samples.

This clonotype was observed a few times. The chain joins TRBV28 to TRBJ2-1, with 7 bases that match TRBD2. Germline V CDR1 and CDR2: MDHEN, SYDVKM. This CDR3 contains 16 residues. Unmatched junction bases numbered 9, after V lost 3 bases and J lost 4 bases. The CDR3 spells CASSFFGTNLYNEQFF. DNA for the CDR3: TGTGCCAGCAGTTTTTTCGGGACTAACCTTTACAATGAGCAGTTCTTC.

This clonotype has ten or more counts. The CDR3: CASSPGGGPYTGELFF. The CDR3 DNA reads as TGTGCCAGCAGTCCGGGGGGGGGGCCTTACACCGGGGAGCTGTTTTTT. The rearrangement uses TRBV6-1 and TRBJ2-2; 8 bases fit TRBD2. Unmatched junction bases numbered 8, after V lost 5 bases and J lost 3 bases. CDR1 is MNHNS, CDR2 SASEGT, per germline. The CDR3 contains 16 residues.

At least ten counts were recorded for this clonotype. This sequence joins TRBV6-1 and TRBJ2-5, with D perhaps matching TRBD1 or TRBD2 (5 bases each). Trimming cost V 10 bases and J 2 bases, with 11 bases left between them. This CDR3 contains 12 residues. CDR1 is MNHNS, CDR2 SASEGT, per germline. CDR3 protein: CATSEGQETQYF. Written as DNA, the CDR3 is TGTGCCACCTCTGAGGGGCAAGAGACCCAGTACTTC.

This clonotype was counted between two and nine times. The rearrangement joins TRBV5-6 to TRBJ2-1; 9 nucleotides align to TRBD1. Germline lookup yields CDR1 SGHDT and CDR2 YYEEEE. Trimming took 2 bases from V and 8 from J; bases not matched to a gene: 14. The CDR3 has 17 amino acids. The CDR3 spells CASSFRVGTGRFYEQFF. CDR3 sequence (DNA): TGTGCCAGCAGCTTTCGCGTCGGGACAGGGCGGTTCTATGAGCAGTTCTTC.